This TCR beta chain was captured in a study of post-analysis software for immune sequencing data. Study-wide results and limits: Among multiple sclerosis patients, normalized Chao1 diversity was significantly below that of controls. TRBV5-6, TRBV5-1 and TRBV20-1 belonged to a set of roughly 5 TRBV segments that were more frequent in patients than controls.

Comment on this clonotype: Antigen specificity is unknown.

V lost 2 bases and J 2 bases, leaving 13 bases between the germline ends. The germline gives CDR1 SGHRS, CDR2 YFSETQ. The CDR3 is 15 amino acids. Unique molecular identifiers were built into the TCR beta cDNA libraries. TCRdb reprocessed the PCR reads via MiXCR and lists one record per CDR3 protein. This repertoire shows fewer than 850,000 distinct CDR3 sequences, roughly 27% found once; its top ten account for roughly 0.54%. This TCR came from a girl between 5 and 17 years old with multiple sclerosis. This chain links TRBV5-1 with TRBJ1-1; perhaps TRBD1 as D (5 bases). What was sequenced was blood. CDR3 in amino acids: CASSFPRDGNTEAFF. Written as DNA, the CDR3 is TGCGCCAGCAGCTTCCCCCGGGACGGCAACACTGAAGCTTTCTTT.